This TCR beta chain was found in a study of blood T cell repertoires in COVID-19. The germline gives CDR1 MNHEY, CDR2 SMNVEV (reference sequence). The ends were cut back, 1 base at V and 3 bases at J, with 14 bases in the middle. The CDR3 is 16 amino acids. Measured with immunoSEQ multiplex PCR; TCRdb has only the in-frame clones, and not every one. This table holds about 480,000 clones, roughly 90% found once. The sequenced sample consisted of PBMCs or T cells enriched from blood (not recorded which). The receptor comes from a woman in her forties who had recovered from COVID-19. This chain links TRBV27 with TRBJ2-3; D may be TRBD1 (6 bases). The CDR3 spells CASSLLPRGSTDTQYF. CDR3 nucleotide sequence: TGTGCCAGCAGTTTATTGCCGAGGGGGAGTACAGATACGCAGTATTTT.